Listed here are 2 T cell receptor beta chains from one sample, sequenced in a study of T cell repertoires in cytomegalovirus infection. TCRdb processed the reads anew with MiXCR; each CDR3 protein has one entry. The data show around 300,000 distinct CDR3 sequences, approximately 22% seen once. For these receptors, no antigen is known. The source material was cultured PBMCs, sampled from culture after CMV antigen stimulation. These receptors all come from a human donor in good health (CMV status not recorded). Some clones in this sample may be carry-over from other donors' samples.

A few counts support this clonotype. The rearrangement joins TRBV5-1 to TRBJ2-7, with TRBD2 matching 8 bases. V dropped 5 bases and J dropped 6; count of bases not matched to a gene: 10. The CDR3 spans 14 residues. The germline V gene has CDR1 SGHRS and CDR2 YFSETQ. The CDR3 sequence: CASRPPGGPSEQYF. The CDR3 nucleotides read TGCGCCAGCAGACCGCCGGGAGGGCCCAGCGAGCAGTACTTC.

This clonotype was found a few times. The genes are TRBV6-6 and TRBJ2-4, with 7 bases aligning to TRBD1. V lost 4 bases to trimming and J lost 1 base; unmatched junction nucleotides: 7. Per the germline V gene, CDR1 is MNHNY and CDR2 is SVGAGI (reference sequence). The CDR3 is made up of 16 amino acids. The CDR3: CASSSLQGLAKNIQYF. The CDR3 nucleotides read TGTGCCAGCAGTTCGCTACAGGGGTTGGCCAAAAACATTCAGTACTTC.